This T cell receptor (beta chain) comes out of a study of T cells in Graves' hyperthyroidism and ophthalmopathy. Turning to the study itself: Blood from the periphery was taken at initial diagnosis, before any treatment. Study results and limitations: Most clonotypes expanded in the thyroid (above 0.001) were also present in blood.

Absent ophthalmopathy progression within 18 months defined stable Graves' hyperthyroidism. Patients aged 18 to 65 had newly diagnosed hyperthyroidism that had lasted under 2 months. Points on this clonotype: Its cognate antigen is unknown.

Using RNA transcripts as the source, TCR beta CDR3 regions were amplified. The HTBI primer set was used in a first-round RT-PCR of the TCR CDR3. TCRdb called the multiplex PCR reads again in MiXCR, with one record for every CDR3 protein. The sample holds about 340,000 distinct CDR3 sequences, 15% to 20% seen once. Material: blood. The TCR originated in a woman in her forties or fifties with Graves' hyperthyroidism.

DNA of the CDR3: TGTGCCAGCAGTCATAATGCAGAAGCTTTCTTT. Amino acids: CASSHNAEAFF. The chain links TRBV6-1 to TRBJ1-1; D ambiguous. The CDR3 has 11 amino acids. Germline CDR1 MNHNS, CDR2 SASEGT. The V end lost 5 bases, the J end lost 8 bases, and 9 bases lay between the germline ends.